This TCR beta chain originates from a study of blood T cell repertoires in COVID-19. Across the study: COVID-19 samples from acute and convalescent phases originated in the United States, Italy and Spain. Sources were T cells, B-cell-depleted T cells, or PBMCs; the material itself was cDNA or gDNA.

Per the original methods: For nucleated cells, counts were estimated from reference gene primer amplification. Produced via immunoSEQ multiplex PCR; TCRdb's table is partial and in-frame only. V, J and clone size are taken as reported in that table, and D and trimming were inferred from the DNA itself. The table shows fewer than 200,000 clones, with approximately 85% occurring only once. The CDR3 has 19 amino acids. Germline loops: CDR1 LGHDT, CDR2 YNNKEL (reference sequence). The V segment lost 4 bases and the J segment 5 bases; nucleotides outside the gene matches: 17. This clone was detected once. Sequenced input: peripheral blood. The clonotype comes from a man aged 35 to 55 with acute or convalescent COVID-19. This rearrangement joins TRBV3-1 (or the pseudogene TRBV3-2) to TRBJ2-2; 9 bases line up with TRBD2. The CDR3 protein is CASSPREGSLAGLTGELFF. CDR3 nucleotides: TGTGCCAGCAGCCCCCGAGAAGGAAGTCTAGCGGGGTTAACCGGGGAGCTGTTTTTT.